This note documents a single TCR beta chain sequence. Its specificity is not known. The V gene end was trimmed by 2 bases and the J gene end by 1 base; junction bases not matched to a gene: 1. The CDR3 contains 15 residues. Germline V gene lookup returns CDR1 SGHDT and CDR2 YYEEEE. cDNA serving as the sequencing template came from extracted, reverse transcribed RNA. The repertoire was sequenced with immunoSEQ multiplex PCR; TCRdb's copy has only in-frame clones and lacks some. Here the sample spans over 100,000 clones, 49% being singletons. These data belong to a study of CD8+ T cells in alopecia areata. Across the study: Tofacitinib therapy took 6 to 18 months; 6 months off drug came after. Overall study findings and caveats: Sharing of TCR sequences between patients (possibly for HLA-related reasons) was less clear than in mice. Especially in alopecia totalis/universalis, lesional scalp showed greater clonality than normal scalp did.

The sequenced sample was CD8+ T cells sorted from blood, obtained at week 0. The clonotype was recovered from a human donor with alopecia areata. This chain links TRBV5-6 with TRBJ2-2; 8 nucleotides line up with TRBD1. This CDR3 reads CASSFGTGNTGELFF. In DNA, the CDR3 is TGTGCCAGCAGCTTTGGGACAGGGAACACCGGGGAGCTGTTTTTT.